The subject of this entry is one T cell receptor beta chain. Its antigen remains unidentified. Base qualities are not recorded, but no much larger clone differs from it by a single base. The sample originates from a study of cytomegalovirus exposure and HLA in healthy donors (dated 2017 in TCRdb). Study-level background: In an earlier analysis of 587 of the donors, under 300 Gb of sequence data and 90 million to 120 million unique TCR beta sequences from roughly 200 million T cells were reported. About 310 gigabases of sequencing data and approximately 80 million unique TCR sequences were included in an early release covering around 650 HLA-typed donors. The genetic ancestry cluster associated with self-reported Caucasian donors included 81% of the 398 genotyped donors. The aim of the study was to test whether cataloging public T cell receptors could identify signatures of past pathogen exposure. The study profiled the T cell repertoires of hundreds of subjects by immunosequencing and related them to cytomegalovirus serostatus. Besides the first cohort of 550 to 750 subjects, a separate validation cohort made up of 90 to 150 different subjects was used. To predict cytomegalovirus infection status, the study combined high-throughput TCR immunosequencing, statistical association of individual TCRs with disease status, and machine learning. A later analysis re-examined previously published TCR beta repertoires from 600 to 700 donors and added high-resolution HLA genotyping to investigate patterns of TCR occurrence. Rather than drawing on any new phenotypic data, the later analysis identified candidate immune exposures from TCR beta sequences and the way those sequences occurred across donors. An earlier analysis of nearly 600 of the donors applied high-throughput TCR beta sequencing to assess whether each TCR beta V gene segment acted as functional or pseudogenic. Donor age, sex, ethnicity and CMV serostatus were compiled alongside the repertoire data. In a later genetic analysis, genome-wide SNP genotypes for about three fifths of the roughly 670 donors were used, and that subset was treated as a discovery cohort. Every discovery cohort repertoire had been produced on one sequencing platform. Class I and class II HLA loci were covered by the typing at four-digit resolution. The number of typed donors differed by locus: about 620-640 for A, B, C, DRB1 and DQB1; some 500 for DQA1; over 600 for DPA1; and around 470 for DPB1. About 5 DR-DQ haplotypes were handled as single units for association and clustering, since linkage in the cohort was strong. Among around 400 genotyped donors of the cohort, an average of around 240,000 unique TCR beta nucleotide sequences were sequenced per donor, roughly 18% of them non-productive.

V trim: 6 bases; J trim: 2 bases; unmatched bases: 7. The CDR3 sequence holds 15 residues, the cysteine and phenylalanine included. Only the CDR3 region is kept as DNA, spanning 45 bases read in frame from base 1. CDR1 MNHEY and CDR2 SVGAGI are derived from the germline V gene. Overall study results and their limits: Sequencing depth was assumed to be roughly uniform across donors in the presence/absence analyses, though that assumption may not hold. The classifier was reported to diagnose cytomegalovirus status with high specificity and sensitivity in both the original cohort and the validation cohort. In a later genetic analysis, a missense DCLRE1C variant was associated with V-gene and J-gene trimming of TCR beta chains, and the association was replicated in an independent cohort. Some IMGT-functional V segments, including TRBV6-2 and TRBV6-3, could not be told apart with the 87-base-pair reads, so those segments were excluded. Correlated functional status among segregating V segments might be attributable to linkage disequilibrium, but an unknown experimental factor could not be ruled out. A further reported finding was that TCR beta sequences accurately predicted the HLA-A and HLA-B alleles for most subjects in the first cohort. Only TCR beta chains were sequenced in this cohort, and the absence of alpha or paired-chain data limited detectable features. The sequencing pipeline was judged likely to have produced a cluster of highly shared sequence variants as a technical artifact. A later genetic analysis reported fewer N-insertions in productive TCRs among donors in an Asian-associated ancestry cluster than the 666-donor mean. When HLA alleles, especially DR and DQ, strongly co-occurred, attributing TCR associations to individual alleles was difficult. Most TCR sequences were observed very rarely across donors, whereas some public TCRs were present in many individuals. About 17 rarely observed V segments, including chromosome 9 orphons, were excluded from the earlier analysis of some 590 of the donors because counts were too low. HLA typing was unavailable for some donors at each locus, so association tests used only the typed subset. A later analysis found that most CMV-associated TCR beta chains appeared HLA-restricted, with HLA associations seemingly driven largely by CMV exposure. In an earlier analysis of about 600 of the donors, most TCR beta V segments appeared in productive rearrangements about 90% or about 30% of the time, broadly matching IMGT annotations. A later analysis found that HLA-associated TCR beta chains were more clonally expanded and had lower generation probabilities than equally common non-associated chains. A few of the identified cytomegalovirus-associated TCR beta chains were confirmed in vitro to be specific for cytomegalovirus antigens. It was suggested by the authors that the approach could potentially be generalized to other disease states and immunological phenotypes. According to a later analysis, TCR association rates differed among HLA loci, with DRB1 alleles showing the most associated TCRs and HLA-C alleles showing the fewest. Immune exposure information for the cohort was limited to CMV serostatus. In the study, 150 to 200 TCR beta chains were listed as associated with cytomegalovirus. In a later analysis, 15,000 to 20,000 TCR beta sequences were associated with specific HLA alleles at a false discovery rate of 0.05. According to a later analysis, parvovirus B19, influenza, CMV and Epstein-Barr virus appeared linked to several top co-occurrence clusters.

The library was made by the immunoSEQ multiplex PCR assay. For the multiplex PCR, a mixture combining 60 forward primers for TCR Vbeta segments and 13 reverse primers for TCR Jbeta segments was used. The CDR3 region of rearranged TCR beta genes was amplified from genomic DNA with a multiplex PCR assay. Amplified TCR beta libraries were sequenced as 87-base-pair reads on the Illumina HiSeq System. The paper's data handling went like this. In a later analysis, some 80 million unique TCR beta chains were counted across the approximately 670 repertoires, and around 10 million of these chains were shared by at least two donors. To remove PCR and sequencing errors, raw reads were error-corrected and collapsed into unique sequences using a nearest-neighbor algorithm that merged closely related sequences. Alignment of CDR3 sequences to IMGT reference sequences was used to assign V, D and J gene segments. For a sequence to be retained, a match of at least six nucleotides was required to both a V gene segment and a J gene segment. A rearrangement was called productive if the CDR3 had no stop codons and remained in frame with V and J, and every other rearrangement was called non-productive. CDR3 was defined by IMGT convention, running from the second conserved V-encoded cysteine to the conserved J-encoded phenylalanine. Sequences without an unambiguous match to a single V gene segment were excluded from the earlier analysis of 450 to 650 of the donors. An earlier analysis of around 600 of the donors classified V segments as functional when productive rearrangements were above 56.7% and as segregating when the standard deviation between donors was above 5%. A statistical classification framework was built for diagnosing cytomegalovirus status from the catalog of TCR beta chain sequences. A later analysis assigned V and J genes by comparing TCR nucleotide sequences with IMGT/GENE-DB human TR gene sequences. In a later analysis, CDR3 sequences and most-parsimonious VDJ recombination scenarios were assigned using the TCRdist pipeline. A later analysis defined each TCR beta chain by its CDR3 amino acid sequence plus V-gene family, and excluded reads lacking a unique V-gene family. A later analysis removed 500 to 600 highly shared, low-generation-probability nucleotide sequences to deal with suspected cross-contamination and a sequencing artifact. In a later analysis, a clonal expansion index was calculated for each public chain from normalized within-repertoire ranks of inferred template counts. In a later analysis, generation probabilities were computed with a VDJ recombination model fitted to out-of-frame rearrangements, and the resulting probabilities were checked against IGoR. Hypergeometric tests were used in a later analysis to score TCR-TCR, TCR-HLA and TCR-CMV co-occurrence, with a repertoire-size bias correction applied to the TCR pairs. To estimate false discovery rates, a later analysis permuted the HLA or CMV assignments 20 times. In a later analysis, co-occurring TCRs were grouped using DBSCAN, with TCRdist sequence similarity added in when clustering inside HLA-allele-positive subsets. Repertoires with fewer than 30,000 or more than 120,000 public chains were left out of co-occurrence clustering, as were about five repertoires with anomalous nucleotide sharing. This immuneACCESS table, as held by TCRdb, lists in-frame sequences with V and J called but not all clones. Of the missing ones, under half trace to an unresolved V gene in checked studies; the others have no known cause. That table furnishes V, J and clone size, whereas the DNA furnished D and trimming. The sample data list under 90,000 clones, and about three quarters of these were observed just once. In total, the top ten clones hold around 3.2% of the sample.

In total, 666 healthy bone marrow donors made up the cohort. At the time of sampling, every cohort member was nominally healthy, though immune exposures that went unrecorded were likely present. The donor was CMV seropositive and belonged to the group of 270 or so seropositive cohort members. Every donor gave a peripheral blood sample, and the peripheral blood mononuclear cells from that sample were used for TCR beta sequencing. The Qiagen DNeasy Blood Extraction Kit was used to extract genomic DNA from the blood cell samples. Sequenced sample: PBMCs. The receptor comes from a man aged 50 to 59 in good health and CMV-seropositive. The chain is assembled from TRBV6-5 and TRBJ2-5; 9 bases in the junction line up with TRBD1. The DNA sequence is given as TGTGCCAGCAGATGGACAGGGGAGAGTCAAGAGACCCAGTACTTC. It codes for CASRWTGESQETQYF.